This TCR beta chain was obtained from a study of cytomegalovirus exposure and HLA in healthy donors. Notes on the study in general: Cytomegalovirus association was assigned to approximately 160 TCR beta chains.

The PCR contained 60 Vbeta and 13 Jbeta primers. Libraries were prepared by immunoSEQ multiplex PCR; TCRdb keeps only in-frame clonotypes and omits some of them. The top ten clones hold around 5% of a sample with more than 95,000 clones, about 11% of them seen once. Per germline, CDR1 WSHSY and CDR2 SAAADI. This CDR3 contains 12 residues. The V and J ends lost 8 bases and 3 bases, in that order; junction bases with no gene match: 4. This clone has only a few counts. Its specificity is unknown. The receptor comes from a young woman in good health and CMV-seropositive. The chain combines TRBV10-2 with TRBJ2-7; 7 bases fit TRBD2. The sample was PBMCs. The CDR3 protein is CASGGDFYEQYF. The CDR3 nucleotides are TGCGCCAGCGGGGGGGATTTCTACGAGCAGTACTTC.